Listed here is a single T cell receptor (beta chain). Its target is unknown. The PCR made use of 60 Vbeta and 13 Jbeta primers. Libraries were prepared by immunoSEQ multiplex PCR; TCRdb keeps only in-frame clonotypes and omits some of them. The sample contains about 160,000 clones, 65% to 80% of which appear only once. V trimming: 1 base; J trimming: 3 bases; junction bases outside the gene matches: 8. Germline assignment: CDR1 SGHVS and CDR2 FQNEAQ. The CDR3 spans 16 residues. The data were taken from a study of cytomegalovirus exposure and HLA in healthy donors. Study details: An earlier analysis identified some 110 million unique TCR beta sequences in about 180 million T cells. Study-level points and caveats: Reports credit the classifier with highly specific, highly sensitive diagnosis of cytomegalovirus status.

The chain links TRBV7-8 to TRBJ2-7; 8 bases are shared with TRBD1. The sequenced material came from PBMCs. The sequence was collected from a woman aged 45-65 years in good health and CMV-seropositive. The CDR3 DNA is TGTGCCAGCAGCTTAGAATCCGGACAGGGTTACTACGAGCAGTACTTC. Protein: CASSLESGQGYYEQYF. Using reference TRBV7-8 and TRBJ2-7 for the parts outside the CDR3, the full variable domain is GAGVSQSPRYKVAKRGQDVALRCDPISGHVSLFWYQQALGQGPEFLTYFQNEAQLDKSGLPSDRFFAERPEGSVSTLKIQRTQQEDSAVYLCASSLESGQGYYEQYFGPGTRLTVT.